The T cell receptor beta chain under discussion was sequenced for a study of T cell responses to AZD1222 COVID-19 vaccine. Findings and caveats of the study: With dominance at 160-218 and 743-854, vaccine-associated CD4 TCRs spanned spike. No repertoire was sampled before or during the peak T cell response, only after it.

Using immunoSEQ multiplex PCR, the repertoire was profiled, and TCRdb retains in-frame clones only, with some absent. The sample yields approximately 100,000 clones, about nine tenths seen once. The CDR3 length is 14 residues. Germline V gives CDR1 SGHAT, CDR2 FQNNGV. V trimming: 4 bases; J trimming: 2 bases; junction bases outside the gene matches: 3. A word on this clone: Its antigen is unknown.

This specimen was peripheral blood, taken on day 0 of AZD1222 vaccination. The chain recombines TRBV11-2 with TRBJ1-1; the match to TRBD1 covers 8 bases. The clonotype comes from an adult in good health. The CDR3 bases are TGTGCCAGCAGCTACGACAGGGGAAACACTGAAGCTTTCTTT. Protein sequence: CASSYDRGNTEAFF.